The present T cell receptor (beta chain) was sequenced within a study of cytomegalovirus exposure and HLA in healthy donors. The PCR used 60 Vbeta and 13 Jbeta primers. This table comes from immunoSEQ multiplex PCR, and its TCRdb copy is limited to in-frame clones, with some not included. This sample carries 150,000 or so clones, about 79% of them seen once, and the ten largest clones take around an eighth. Per the germline V gene, CDR1 is MNHEY and CDR2 is SVGAGI. Deletions cut 7 bases from V and 4 bases from J, with 13 bases between. The CDR3 is made up of 13 amino acids. At the time of sampling, donors were nominally healthy, though unrecorded immune exposures were likely. General study results and limits: Rates of TCR association differed by HLA locus in a later analysis, with DRB1 highest and HLA-C lowest. Available immune exposure information covered CMV serostatus only. Common viral pathogens (according to a later analysis) appeared linked to several of the most significant clusters.

In regard to this clone: Its antigen remains unidentified.

This sequence originates from a man aged 50 or older in good health and CMV-seropositive. The chain links TRBV6-5 to TRBJ2-5; D may be TRBD1 (7 bases). The source material was PBMCs. CDR3 sequence: CASTAGGGETQYF. The CDR3 DNA reads as TGTGCCAGCACGGCAGGGGGAGGAGAGACCCAGTACTTC.